This TCR beta chain was retrieved from a study of T cells in Graves' hyperthyroidism and ophthalmopathy. V lost 4 bases to trimming and J lost 3 bases; unmatched junction nucleotides: 4. The CDR3 is made up of 14 amino acids. Germline CDR1 and CDR2: ENHRY and SYGVKD. The PBMCs had their origin in 10 ml of fresh peripheral blood. Researchers took RNA transcripts and amplified the TCR beta CDR3 regions from them. The HTBI set primed first-round TCR CDR3 RT-PCR. Each CDR3 protein is one row after TCRdb ran MiXCR on the multiplex PCR reads. This repertoire shows some 370,000 distinct CDR3 sequences, over 12% found once; its top ten account for around 30%. This clonotype was picked up many times.

This TCR derives from a man over 45 with Graves' ophthalmopathy. The rearrangement uses TRBV10-3 and TRBJ2-7, with 9 nucleotides matching TRBD1. The sample was blood. Here the CDR3 reads CAISGTGEFYEQYF. The CDR3, as DNA: TGTGCCATCAGTGGGACAGGGGAGTTCTACGAGCAGTACTTC.